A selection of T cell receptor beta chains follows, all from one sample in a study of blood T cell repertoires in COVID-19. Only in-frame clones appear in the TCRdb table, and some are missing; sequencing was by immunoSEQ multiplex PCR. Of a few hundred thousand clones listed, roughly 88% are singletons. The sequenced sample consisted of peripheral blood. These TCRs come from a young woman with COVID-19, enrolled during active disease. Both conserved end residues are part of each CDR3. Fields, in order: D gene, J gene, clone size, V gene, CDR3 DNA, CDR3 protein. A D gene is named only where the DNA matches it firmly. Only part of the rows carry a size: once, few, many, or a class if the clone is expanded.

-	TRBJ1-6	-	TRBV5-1	TGCGCCAGCAGCTTGGAGGGGGTGCATAATTCACCCCTCCACTTT	CASSLEGVHNSPLHF
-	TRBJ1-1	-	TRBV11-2	TGTGCCAGCAGCCTCTCGGCGGGGGTGAGCACTGAAGCTTTCTTT	CASSLSAGVSTEAFF
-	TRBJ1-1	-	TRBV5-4	TGTGCCAGCAGCTCTCTAGGGGGGGCAGATATCACTGAAGCTTTCTTT	CASSSLGGADITEAFF
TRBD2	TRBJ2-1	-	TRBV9	TGTGCCAGCAGCGGACATAGCGGGCTTTCCTACAATGAGCAGTTCTTC	CASSGHSGLSYNEQFF
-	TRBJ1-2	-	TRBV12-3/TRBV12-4	TGTGCCAGCAGTTTAGCAGGGGGTTATGGCTACACCTTC	CASSLAGGYGYTF
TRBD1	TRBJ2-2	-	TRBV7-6	TGTGCCAGCAGGCCGACGGGACAGGGCAACACCGGGGAGCTGTTTTTT	CASRPTGQGNTGELFF
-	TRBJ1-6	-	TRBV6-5	TGTGCCAGCAGTTACTTACAGAATTCACCCCTCCACTTT	CASSYLQNSPLHF
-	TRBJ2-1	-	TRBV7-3	TGTGCCAGCAGCTTACTTACTAGTGAGCACAATGAGCAGTTCTTC	CASSLLTSEHNEQFF
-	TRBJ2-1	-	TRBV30	TGTGCCTGGAGCCCGGGAGTAGGCGGGGATGAGCAGTTCTTC	CAWSPGVGGDEQFF
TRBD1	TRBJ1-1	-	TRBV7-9	TGTGCCAGCAGCTTAGTAATGACAGGGGGTGCGGAAGCTTTCTTT	CASSLVMTGGAEAFF
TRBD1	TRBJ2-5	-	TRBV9	TGTGCCAGCAGCCAAGGGACAGGGAGGGAGACCCAGTACTTC	CASSQGTGRETQYF
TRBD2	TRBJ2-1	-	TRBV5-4	TGTGCCAGCAGCTTGCCGGGACTAGCGGGAGCATATGAGCAGTTCTTC	CASSLPGLAGAYEQFF
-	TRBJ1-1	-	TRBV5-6	TGTGCCAGCAGCCCAGTGGGGGGGAACACTGAAGCTTTCTTT	CASSPVGGNTEAFF
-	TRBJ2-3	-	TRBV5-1	TGCGCCAGCAGCTTGGCCTTTCTGTCGCGGCCCAGAGGGGGAGATACGCAGTATTTT	CASSLAFLSRPRGGDTQYF
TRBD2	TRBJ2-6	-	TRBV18	TGTGCCAGCTCACCAGCCAGCGGGAGGTCTGGGGCCAACGTCCTGACTTTC	CASSPASGRSGANVLTF
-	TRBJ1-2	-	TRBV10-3	TGTGCCATCAGTGAGTCGCCGAGAATCTTAGATGGCTACACCTTC	CAISESPRILDGYTF
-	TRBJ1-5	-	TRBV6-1	TGTGCCAGCAGTGAAGCCACTCATCAGCCCCAGCATTTT	CASSEATHQPQHF
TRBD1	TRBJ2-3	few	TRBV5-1	TGCGCCAGCAGCGCCGGGACAGGCGGCGCAGATACGCAGTATTTT	CASSAGTGGADTQYF
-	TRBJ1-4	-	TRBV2	TGTGCCAGCAGTGAATCGGGGTTCAGTGAAAAACTGTTTTTT	CASSESGFSEKLFF
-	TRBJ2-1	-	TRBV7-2	TGTGCCAGCAGCTTTCGGGTACGGGAACTCTCCTACAATGAGCAGTTCTTC	CASSFRVRELSYNEQFF
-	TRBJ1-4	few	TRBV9	TGTGCCAGCAGCTCCCCGGTAGAGGAAAAACTGTTTTTT	CASSSPVEEKLFF
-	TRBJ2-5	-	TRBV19	TGTGCCAGTAGTATCGGTGGGGCGAGCGTGGAGACCCAGTACTTC	CASSIGGASVETQYF
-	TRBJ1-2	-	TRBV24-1	TGTGCCTCTAAATTCGGGGACTATGGCTACACCTTC	CASKFGDYGYTF
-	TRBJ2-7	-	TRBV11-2	TGTGCCAGCAGCTTAGACCAGTCCTACGAGCAGTACTTC	CASSLDQSYEQYF
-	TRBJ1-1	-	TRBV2	TGTGCCAGCGGGGGTTGGACAGTGGTATCTGAAGCTTTCTTT	CASGGWTVVSEAFF
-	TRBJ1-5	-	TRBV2	TGTGCCAGCAGTGTAGACTTTCTAGATTATCAGCCCCAGCATTTT	CASSVDFLDYQPQHF
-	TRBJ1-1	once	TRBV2	TGTGCCAGCAGTGACACAGGGCTCCCGAACACTGAAGCTTTCTTT	CASSDTGLPNTEAFF
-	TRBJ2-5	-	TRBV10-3	TGTGCCATCAGTGCTGGGCCCGATCCACAAGAGACCCAGTACTTC	CAISAGPDPQETQYF
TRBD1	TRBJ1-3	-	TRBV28	TGTGCCAGCAGCCTCGTCCCGGGACAGTACTCTGGAAACACCATATATTTT	CASSLVPGQYSGNTIYF
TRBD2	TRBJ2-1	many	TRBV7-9	TGTGCCAGCAGCTTTGGCGGGGGGCGGTACAATGAGCAGTTCTTC	CASSFGGGRYNEQFF
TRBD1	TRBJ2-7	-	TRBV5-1	TGCGCCAGCAGCTTGACGGACAGGGAGGAAAACAAGCAGTACTTC	CASSLTDREENKQYF
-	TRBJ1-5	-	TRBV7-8	TGTGCCAGCAGCTTAATAGTGGGCGATCAGCCCCAGCATTTT	CASSLIVGDQPQHF
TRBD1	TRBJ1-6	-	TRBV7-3	TGTGCCAGCAGCTTACAGGGGGCGGATTCACCCCTCCACTTT	CASSLQGADSPLHF
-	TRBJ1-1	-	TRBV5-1	TGCGCCAGCAGCTTGGTAGGGGAGGGAACTGAAGCTTTCTTT	CASSLVGEGTEAFF
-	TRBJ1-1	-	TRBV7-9	TGTGCCAGCAGCACAAACGCTCATGTGAACACTGAAGCTTTCTTT	CASSTNAHVNTEAFF
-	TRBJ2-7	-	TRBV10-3	TGTGCCATATCAGGGCTCGATCACGAGCAGTACTTC	CAISGLDHEQYF
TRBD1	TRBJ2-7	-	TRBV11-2	TGTGCCAGCAGCTTAGAAACAGGGGACGGCCGCCCCTACGAGCAGTACTTC	CASSLETGDGRPYEQYF
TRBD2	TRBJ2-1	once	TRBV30	TGTGCCTGGAGTCCCAAAGCGGGGGTTGGTGAGCAGTTCTTC	CAWSPKAGVGEQFF
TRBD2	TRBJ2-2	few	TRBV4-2	TGTGCCACGGGACTAGCGGCCACTACCGGGGAGCTGTTTTTT	CATGLAATTGELFF
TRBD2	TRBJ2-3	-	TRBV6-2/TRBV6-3	TGTGCCAGCAGTTGGGGACTAGCGGGAGATACGCAGTATTTT	CASSWGLAGDTQYF
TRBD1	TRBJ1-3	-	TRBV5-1	TGCGCCAGCAGCTTGGTCGCAGGGGGCAGAAACACCATATATTTT	CASSLVAGGRNTIYF
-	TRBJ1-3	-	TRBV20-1	TGCAGTGCTAGTGATAGGCCGGAGGGAAACACCATATATTTT	CSASDRPEGNTIYF
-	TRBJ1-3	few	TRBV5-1	TGCGCCAGCAGCTTTACGGGCCGCTCGGGGGGAAACACCATATATTTT	CASSFTGRSGGNTIYF
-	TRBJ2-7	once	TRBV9	TGTGCCAGCAGCGTCGGGGACACTTCCTACGAGCAGTACTTC	CASSVGDTSYEQYF
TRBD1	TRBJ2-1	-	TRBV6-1	TGTGCCAGCAGTGAAGCTGCGGGACAGGGAACCGATGAGCAGTTCTTC	CASSEAAGQGTDEQFF
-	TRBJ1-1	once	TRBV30	TGTGCCTGGAGTGCATCGGGACTGGGACACACTGAAGCTTTCTTT	CAWSASGLGHTEAFF
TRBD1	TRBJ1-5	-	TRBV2	TGTGCCAGCAGTCAAATGGGGACAGGGCGCAATCAGCCCCAGCATTTT	CASSQMGTGRNQPQHF
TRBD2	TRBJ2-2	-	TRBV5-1	TGCGCCAGCAGCAGGCTAGCGGGAGCGAACACCGGGGAGCTGTTTTTT	CASSRLAGANTGELFF